These 23 T cell receptor beta chains originate from one sample sequenced in a study of blood T cell repertoires in COVID-19. TCRdb keeps only in-frame clones here, not all; method: immunoSEQ multiplex PCR. This sample has 250,000 to 300,000 clones, with roughly nine tenths found just once. The source material was peripheral blood. The receptor set was obtained from a man aged 18-30 years with active or convalescent COVID-19.

As to this clone: A read error may be the cause here, since a much bigger clone is one base away. This chain links TRBV5-4 with TRBJ2-7; D not resolved. This CDR3 has 12 residues. The germline V gene has CDR1 SGHNT and CDR2 YYREEE (reference sequence). Trimming took off 0 bases at V and 4 bases at J, with 5 bases between the two ends. The CDR3 is CASSLERYEQYF. CDR3 bases: TGTGCCAGCAGCTTGGAGAGGTACGAGCAGTACTTC. Supplemented by reference TRBV5-4 and TRBJ2-7, the full variable domain reads ETGVTQSPTHLIKTRGQQVTLRCSSQSGHNTVSWYQQALGQGPQFIFQYYREEENGRGNFPPRFSGLQFPNYSSELNVNALELDDSALYLCASSLERYEQYFGPGTRLTVT.

CDR3 region: CASSEGGQANEKLFF. The DNA of the CDR3 is TGTGCCAGCAGTGAAGGGGGACAGGCTAATGAAAAACTGTTTTTT. V gene TRBV2 combines with J gene TRBJ1-4, with 8 positions matching TRBD1. This CDR3 comprises 15 residues. The germline gives CDR1 SNHLY, CDR2 FYNNEI. V trimming: 1 base; J trimming: 3 bases; junction bases outside the gene matches: 1.

The chain recombines TRBV7-9 with TRBJ2-7; no clear D. V was cut by 0 bases and J by 9 bases, with 12 bases left in between. The CDR3 contains 13 residues. Germline CDR1 reads SEHNR; CDR2 reads FQNEAQ (reference sequence). The CDR3 bases are TGTGCCAGCAGCTTAGCGCTTGAGGCTGGGCAGTACTTC. This translates into CASSLALEAGQYF.

The gene calls are TRBV5-4 and TRBJ1-2; no clear D gene. From germline, CDR1 is SGHNT and CDR2 YYREEE (reference sequence). V was shortened by 4 bases and J by 4 bases, with 14 bases between the two germline ends. The CDR3 spans 14 residues. The CDR3 region is CASSEERVSYGYTF. CDR3 in DNA: TGTGCCAGCAGCGAAGAACGGGTGAGCTATGGCTACACCTTC. Using reference TRBV5-4 and TRBJ1-2 for the parts outside the CDR3, the full variable domain is ETGVTQSPTHLIKTRGQQVTLRCSSQSGHNTVSWYQQALGQGPQFIFQYYREEENGRGNFPPRFSGLQFPNYSSELNVNALELDDSALYLCASSEERVSYGYTFGSGTRLTVV.

This clone was seen once. This chain connects TRBV4-2 to TRBJ2-3; the D gene is possibly TRBD2 (5 bases). V gave up 2 bases and J gave up 2 bases, with 14 bases separating them. This CDR3 contains 16 residues. CDR1 is LGHNA and CDR2 is YNFKEQ in the germline V gene. CDR3 amino acids: CASSQQNGDSTDTQYF. In DNA, the CDR3 is TGTGCCAGCAGCCAACAGAACGGGGATTCCACAGATACGCAGTATTTT.

V usage is TRBV30 and J usage is TRBJ2-2, with D possibly being TRBD1 (5 bases). The CDR3 covers 13 residues. Trimming stripped 1 base from V and 8 bases from J, with 11 bases between. Per germline, CDR1 GTSNPN and CDR2 SVGIG (reference sequence). The CDR3 bases are TGTGCCTGGAGTGGGCAGGGTTGGGGGGAGCTGTTTTTT. Amino acid sequence: CAWSGQGWGELFF.

This clone was observed a few times. The V gene is TRBV18, the J gene TRBJ1-5; D ambiguous. From germline, CDR1 is KGHSH and CDR2 LQKENI. The germline V and J ends were trimmed by 5 bases and 7 bases, with 12 bases remaining between them. This CDR3 region has 13 residues. In DNA form, the CDR3 reads TGTGCCAGCTCATTCGATCGGGGACAGCCCCAGCATTTT. Translating gives CASSFDRGQPQHF.

This clone showed up just once. CDR3 DNA sequence: TGTGCCAGCAGCCCAAGACAGAACTACGAGCAGTACTTC. As protein: CASSPRQNYEQYF. The chain has TRBV7-2 and TRBJ2-7, with D tentatively TRBD1 (5 bases). V shed 5 bases and J shed 3 bases, with 11 bases lying between them. The CDR3 spans 13 residues. Germline loops: CDR1 SGHTA, CDR2 FQGNSA.

This sequence joins TRBV9 and TRBJ2-5; 8 bases are a match to TRBD1. CDR1 and CDR2 (germline): SGDLS, YYNGEE. The CDR3 contains 14 residues. The V segment lost 0 bases and the J segment 7 bases; nucleotides outside the gene matches: 5. CDR3 DNA sequence: TGTGCCAGCAGCGTAGAGGACAGGGTGGGGACCCAGTACTTC. Residues: CASSVEDRVGTQYF.

The V and J genes are TRBV6-5 and TRBJ2-7, with 8 positions matching TRBD1. Trimming at V came to 8 bases and at J to 2 bases, leaving 8 bases not matched to a gene. This CDR3 contains 14 residues. Germline V gene sequence: CDR1 MNHEY, CDR2 SVGAGI. The CDR3 loop is CASGRQGFAYEQYF. The CDR3, as DNA: TGTGCCAGCGGAAGACAGGGGTTCGCCTACGAGCAGTACTTC.

This sequence joins TRBV11-3 and TRBJ1-1; possible D gene TRBD1, 5 bases. V was pared by 4 bases and J by 5 bases, with 17 bases between. The CDR3 has 15 amino acids. CDR1 is SGHNT, CDR2 YENEEA, per germline. The CDR3 region has the DNA TGTGCCAGCAGCTCTATAGGGCCGGGGGTGACTGAAGCTTTCTTT. Translated: CASSSIGPGVTEAFF.

The J gene is TRBJ1-2, the V gene TRBV15; maybe TRBD1 (5 bases). Per the germline V gene, CDR1 is LNHNV and CDR2 is YYDKDF (reference sequence). The CDR3 has 13 amino acids. Trimming removed 6 bases at V and 4 bases at J, with 12 bases between. The CDR3 bases are TGTGCCACCAGTTCAGGGAATATCTATGGCTACACCTTC. It specifies CATSSGNIYGYTF.

DNA for the CDR3: TGTGCCAGCAGCCTCACATCCACCGGGGAGCTGTTTTTT. Its translation is CASSLTSTGELFF. The chain couples TRBV4-2 to TRBJ2-2; D ambiguous. Trimming took off 4 bases at V and 4 bases at J, with 7 bases between the two ends. This CDR3 is built from 13 residues. In germline, CDR1 is LGHNA, CDR2 YNFKEQ.

The gene calls are TRBV7-2 and TRBJ1-2; D might be TRBD1 (5 bases). Germline-derived CDR1 and CDR2 are SGHTA and FQGNSA. The CDR3 has 15 amino acids. V was clipped by 5 bases and J by 4 bases, with 17 bases between them. Written as DNA, the CDR3 is TGTGCCAGCAGCACCCCCCGCTGGGGGGGCTATGGCTACACCTTC. It translates to CASSTPRWGGYGYTF.

CDR3 DNA: TGTGCCAGCACTCTTGAGGGAGTGGGGTATGGCTACACCTTC. This encodes CASTLEGVGYGYTF. The V and J genes are TRBV11-2 and TRBJ1-2; D ambiguous. The V end was cut by 7 bases, the J end by 5 bases, with 17 bases between. Germline V gene lookup returns CDR1 SGHAT and CDR2 FQNNGV. This CDR3 spans 14 amino acids.

The rearrangement uses TRBV18 and TRBJ1-5; 12 nucleotides match TRBD1. Unmatched junction bases numbered 8, after V lost 3 bases and J lost 2 bases. The CDR3 contains 18 residues. Per germline, CDR1 KGHSH and CDR2 LQKENI. The CDR3 DNA follows: TGTGCCAGCTCACCGACTGGGACAGGGGGCGGGCGCAATCAGCCCCAGCATTTT. Translated, it gives CASSPTGTGGGRNQPQHF.

The chain joins TRBV11-3 to TRBJ1-2, with D unresolved. Germline loops: CDR1 SGHNT, CDR2 YENEEA. The CDR3 is made up of 13 amino acids. V gave up 5 bases and J gave up 2 bases, with 9 bases separating them. For the CDR3, the DNA is TGTGCCAGCAGCCCCGGACTGAACTATGGCTACACCTTC. This sequence encodes CASSPGLNYGYTF.

The chain uses TRBV5-1 and TRBJ2-5; a possible D gene is TRBD1 (5 bases). Trimming shortened V by 4 bases and J by 1 base, and 11 bases separated the two germline ends. Germline values: CDR1 SGHRS, CDR2 YFSETQ. The CDR3 runs to 14 residues. As DNA, the CDR3 is TGCGCCAGCAGCCACAGGAGAACCCAAGAGACCCAGTACTTC. This encodes CASSHRRTQETQYF.

The chain employs TRBV6-5 and TRBJ2-3; weak D call: TRBD2 (5 bases). CDR3 size: 15 residues. Germline CDR1 MNHEY, CDR2 SVGAGI. The ends were cut back, 2 bases at V and 3 bases at J, with 12 bases in the middle. The CDR3 loop is CASSYAAGATDTQYF. The DNA for the CDR3 is TGTGCCAGCAGTTACGCCGCGGGTGCTACAGATACGCAGTATTTT.

The gene calls are TRBV18 and TRBJ1-4; tentative D call: TRBD1 (6 bases). V was clipped by 2 bases and J by 8 bases, with 18 bases between them. This CDR3 spans 16 amino acids. Germline CDR1 reads KGHSH; CDR2 reads LQKENI. The CDR3 nucleotides read TGTGCCAGCTCACCAGAGCTGACGGACAGTAACGAAAAACTGTTTTTT. It is translated as CASSPELTDSNEKLFF.

The chain carries TRBV19 and TRBJ2-7, with 7 bases fitting TRBD1. The CDR3 length is 16 residues. With V trimmed by 3 bases and J by 3 bases, 11 bases remained unmatched. The germline V gene has CDR1 LNHDA and CDR2 SQIVND (reference sequence). This CDR3 is CASSILGETGHYEQYF. The CDR3 DNA reads TGTGCCAGTAGTATCTTGGGTGAGACAGGGCACTACGAGCAGTACTTC.

The chain recombines TRBV27 with TRBJ2-7; 11 nucleotides match TRBD1. CDR1 is MNHEY and CDR2 is SMNVEV in the germline V gene (reference sequence). With V trimmed by 6 bases and J by 4 bases, 8 bases remained unmatched. The CDR3 is 15 residues long. The CDR3 loop is CASRRGTGGSYEQYF. CDR3 DNA: TGTGCCAGCAGACGGGGGACAGGGGGTTCTTACGAGCAGTACTTC.

The chain combines TRBV7-9 with TRBJ2-3, with D possibly being TRBD2 (5 bases). The ends were cut back, 10 bases at V and 2 bases at J, with 16 bases in the middle. From germline, CDR1 is SEHNR and CDR2 FQNEAQ (reference sequence). There are 14 residues in the CDR3. CDR3 residues: CAIVWTGDTDTQYF. In DNA form, the CDR3 reads TGTGCCATCGTGTGGACTGGCGACACAGATACGCAGTATTTT.